What follows are 23 T cell receptor beta chains derived from one specimen sequenced in a study of shared clonotypes between healthy human individuals. Clones were sequenced by immunoSEQ multiplex PCR, and TCRdb holds only the in-frame ones, with some missing. Among more than 1.2 million clones, approximately 98.5% were seen once, and the ten largest hold approximately 0.4%. Sequences were obtained from naive CD4+ T cells sorted from blood. The subset is: CD45RA+ positively selected. The receptors derive from a man in his thirties or forties in good health.

The chain uses TRBV7-3 and TRBJ2-7; the D gene could be TRBD1 or TRBD2 (6 bases each). V gave up 5 bases and J gave up 4 bases, with 18 bases separating them. CDR1 SGHTA and CDR2 FQGTGA come from the germline V gene. The CDR3 loop spans 15 amino acids. CDR3 nucleotides: TGTGCCAGCAGCGCGGGACCAGGAGGGGGATACGAGCAGTACTTC. It is translated as CASSAGPGGGYEQYF.

This clone was seen a single time. V is TRBV7-2 and J is TRBJ1-2, with no clear D. V was pared by 0 bases and J by 9 bases, with 11 bases between. This CDR3 is built from 13 residues. Germline V CDR1 and CDR2: SGHTA, FQGNSA. The CDR3 region is CASSLAQARSYTF. In nucleotides, the CDR3 is TGTGCCAGCAGCTTAGCTCAGGCAAGGAGCTACACCTTC. Combining the CDR3 with reference TRBV7-2 and TRBJ1-2 gives the whole variable domain GAGVSQSPSNKVTEKGKDVELRCDPISGHTALYWYRQSLGQGLEFLIYFQGNSAPDKSGLPSDRFSAERTGGSVSTLTIQRTQQEDSAVYLCASSLAQARSYTFGSGTRLTVV.

The rearrangement joins TRBV27 to TRBJ1-2; 7 positions match TRBD1. The CDR3 is 15 amino acids. V trimming: 7 bases; J trimming: 3 bases; junction bases outside the gene matches: 11. Germline loops: CDR1 MNHEY, CDR2 SMNVEV (reference sequence). For the CDR3, the DNA is TGTGCCAGCAAAAATACCCGCAGGGGGGACTATGGCTACACCTTC. This gives the protein CASKNTRRGDYGYTF.

The CDR3 nucleotides read TGTGCCAGCTCACCATCTGTGCAGATCTACGAGCAGTACTTC. Its protein product is CASSPSVQIYEQYF. This chain joins TRBV18 and TRBJ2-7; D remains ambiguous. The CDR3 sequence is 14 residues long. V lost 2 bases and J lost 3, with 11 bases in between. CDR1 is KGHSH and CDR2 is LQKENI in the germline V gene.

A single count supports this clone. The chain has TRBV21-1 and TRBJ2-3; the table's D call of TRBD2 was not tested on the DNA. TRBV21-1 is a documented pseudogene. This CDR3 is built from 12 residues. The CDR3 DNA reads TGTGCAAGCAGGGAGATCACAGATACGCAGTATTTT. This gives the protein CASREITDTQYF.

V and J are TRBV7-9 and TRBJ1-4; D is perhaps TRBD1 (6 bases). Looked up from germline, CDR1 is SEHNR and CDR2 is FQNEAQ (reference sequence). Trimming removed 3 bases from V and 12 bases from J, with 17 bases in between. The CDR3 is 14 amino acids. As DNA, the CDR3 is TGTGCCAGCAGCTTCTCTCTAGGGGGTGATGAACTGTTTTTT. This gives the protein CASSFSLGGDELFF. Combining the CDR3 with reference TRBV7-9 and TRBJ1-4 gives the whole variable domain DTGVSQNPRHKITKRGQNVTFRCDPISEHNRLYWYRQTLGQGPEFLTYFQNEAQLEKSRLLSDRFSAERPKGSFSTLEIQRTEQGDSAMYLCASSFSLGGDELFFGSGTQLSVL.

This clone showed up just once. The rearrangement uses TRBV27 and TRBJ2-7, with D perhaps matching TRBD2 (6 bases). The CDR3 runs 16 residues. Germline V gene lookup returns CDR1 MNHEY and CDR2 SMNVEV (reference sequence). Trimming removed 1 base from V and 0 bases from J, with 13 bases in between. The CDR3 region is CASSLWAQGGSYEQYF. The DNA for the CDR3 is TGTGCCAGCAGTTTATGGGCCCAGGGAGGCTCCTACGAGCAGTACTTC.

There are a few counts of this clone. The V gene is TRBV7-6, the J gene TRBJ1-5; D ambiguous. Trimming cost V 2 bases and J 8 bases, with 7 bases left between them. The germline V gene encodes CDR1 SGHVS and CDR2 FNYEAQ. The CDR3 has 12 amino acids. In DNA form, the CDR3 reads TGTGCCAGCAGCTTATGGGGTGAGCCCCAGCATTTT. This encodes CASSLWGEPQHF.

The chain has TRBV10-3 and TRBJ2-7, with a possible D match to TRBD2 (5 bases). V shed 5 bases and J shed 6 bases, with 17 bases lying between them. Germline assignment: CDR1 ENHRY and CDR2 SYGVKD. The CDR3 is 14 amino acids. The CDR3: CAISPKLGPAEQYF. In nucleotides, the CDR3 is TGTGCCATCAGTCCCAAACTAGGCCCCGCCGAGCAGTACTTC.

J is TRBJ2-7 and V is TRBV4-3, with D tentatively TRBD1 (6 bases). The CDR3 runs to 16 residues. Trimming removed 1 base from V and 4 bases from J, with 17 bases in between. From germline, CDR1 is LGHNA and CDR2 YSLEER. In nucleotides, the CDR3 is TGCGCCAGCAGCCAAGCTCACGTAGGGGGATTGTACGAGCAGTACTTC. Translating it yields CASSQAHVGGLYEQYF.

The J gene is TRBJ2-3, the V gene TRBV5-4; D remains unclear. Trimming stripped 2 bases from V and 3 bases from J, with 10 bases between. CDR3 length: 14 residues. Germline CDR1 SGHNT, CDR2 YYREEE (reference sequence). CDR3 in DNA: TGTGCCAGCAGCTTTGGACCACTGACAGATACGCAGTATTTT. Residues: CASSFGPLTDTQYF.

The chain joins TRBV7-2 to TRBJ1-2; a possible D gene is TRBD1 (5 bases). Trimming stripped 2 bases from V and 2 bases from J, with 9 bases between. The CDR3 is 14 residues long. The germline CDR1 and CDR2 sequences are SGHTA and FQGNSA. The CDR3 loop is CASSLLTVNYGYTF. The DNA of the CDR3 is TGTGCCAGCAGCTTACTGACAGTAAACTATGGCTACACCTTC.

This clone was seen a single time. This chain connects TRBV11-3 to TRBJ1-1; D remains ambiguous. The CDR3 length is 15 residues. Germline loops: CDR1 SGHNT, CDR2 YENEEA. The V and J ends lost 2 bases and 1 base respectively, with 11 bases between them. The CDR3 region has the DNA TGTGCCAGCAGCTTATCGGCAGTTACGAACACTGAAGCTTTCTTT. Amino acid sequence: CASSLSAVTNTEAFF.

The rearrangement uses TRBV7-2 and TRBJ2-7; TRBD2 aligns across 11 bases. CDR3 length: 16 amino acids. Germline V gene lookup returns CDR1 SGHTA and CDR2 FQGNSA. V was clipped by 2 bases and J by 5 bases; unmatched bases: 8. The chain's CDR3 is CASSLTTSGSFHEQYF. The CDR3 nucleotides are TGTGCCAGCAGCTTAACTACTAGCGGGAGTTTCCACGAGCAGTACTTC.

V is TRBV7-8 and J is TRBJ2-7; 12 bases fit TRBD2. V was pared by 4 bases and J by 5 bases, with 6 bases of the junction left unmatched. Germline V lookup: CDR1 SGHVS, CDR2 FQNEAQ. The CDR3 covers 15 residues. For the CDR3, the DNA is TGTGCCAGCAGCTACCGGACTAGCGGGAACGACGAGCAGTACTTC. This codes for CASSYRTSGNDEQYF.

This chain joins TRBV6-1 and TRBJ2-6; D gene ambiguous. V lost 11 bases to trimming and J lost 4 bases, with 9 bases between them. This CDR3 is 12 amino acids long. Germline V gene data show CDR1 as MNHNS and CDR2 as SASEGT. The CDR3 here is CACHPGANVLTF. The CDR3 bases are TGTGCCTGCCACCCAGGGGCCAACGTCCTGACTTTC.

This chain uses TRBV19 with TRBJ2-2; the D gene is possibly TRBD2 (6 bases). V lost 6 bases, J lost 1 base, and 9 bases lay in between. The germline V gene has CDR1 LNHDA and CDR2 SQIVND (reference sequence). The CDR3 sequence is 14 residues long. CDR3 bases: TGTGCCAGTAGCCACGGGGGGAACACCGGGGAGCTGTTTTTT. Translating it yields CASSHGGNTGELFF.

The chain employs TRBV5-1 and TRBJ2-5; TRBD1 is a possible D gene (6 bases). The CDR3 runs 14 residues. Between the trimmed V and J ends, which lost 1 base and 4 bases, there was a span of 11 bases. Germline CDR1 SGHRS, CDR2 YFSETQ. DNA of the CDR3: TGCGCCAGCAGCTTGACAGGGACCCCAGAGACCCAGTACTTC. Its protein is CASSLTGTPETQYF.

The rearrangement links TRBV19 to TRBJ2-5; perhaps TRBD1 as D (6 bases). This CDR3 has 15 residues. CDR1 and CDR2 from the germline V gene are LNHDA and SQIVND (reference sequence). Trimming shortened V by 9 bases and J by 3 bases, and 20 bases separated the two germline ends. This chain's CDR3 is CASSALGGNKETQYF. The CDR3 DNA is TGTGCCAGCAGCGCCTTAGGGGGAAATAAAGAGACCCAGTACTTC.

The chain joins TRBV2 to TRBJ1-2; D is possibly TRBD1 (5 bases). V was cut by 10 bases and J by 2 bases, with 14 bases left in between. The V gene's germline CDR1 is SNHLY and CDR2 FYNNEI. CDR3 size: 13 residues. The CDR3 region has the DNA TGTGCCAACACGGGCAGGGAGAACTATGGCTACACCTTC. Translated, it gives CANTGRENYGYTF. Looking up the rest from reference TRBV2 and TRBJ1-2 gives the full variable domain: EPEVTQTPSHQVTQMGQEVILRCVPISNHLYFYWYRQILGQKVEFLVSFYNNEISEKSEIFDDQFSVERPDGSNFTLKIRSTKLEDSAMYFCANTGRENYGYTFGSGTRLTVV.

J is TRBJ2-7 and V is TRBV7-9; either TRBD1 or TRBD2 may supply D (5 bases each). CDR1 is SEHNR, CDR2 FQNEAQ, per germline (reference sequence). V lost 5 bases to trimming and J lost 2 bases, with 22 bases between them. The CDR3 contains 17 residues. The CDR3 loop reads CASSRGGWGTMPYEQYF. The CDR3 DNA reads TGTGCCAGCAGCCGGGGCGGCTGGGGAACCATGCCCTACGAGCAGTACTTC.

The rearrangement uses TRBV11-1 and TRBJ2-3; a possible D gene is TRBD2 (6 bases). There are 17 residues in the CDR3. CDR1 is SGHAT and CDR2 is FQDESV in the germline V gene (reference sequence). The ends were cut back, 5 bases at V and 1 base at J, with 19 bases in the middle. CDR3 sequence reads: CASSPYLGLGGTDTQYF. As DNA, the CDR3 is TGTGCCAGCAGCCCTTACCTGGGACTCGGGGGCACAGATACGCAGTATTTT.

This chain links TRBV5-6 with TRBJ1-3; D gene ambiguous. Germline values: CDR1 SGHDT, CDR2 YYEEEE. V was cut by 4 bases and J by 0 bases, with 11 bases left in between. The CDR3 is made up of 15 amino acids. In nucleotides, the CDR3 is TGTGCCAGCAGCCGCGGCTTTGACTCTGGAAACACCATATATTTT. It specifies CASSRGFDSGNTIYF. The full variable domain, its missing parts supplied by reference TRBV5-6 and TRBJ1-3, is DAGVTQSPTHLIKTRGQQVTLRCSPKSGHDTVSWYQQALGQGPQFIFQYYEEEERQRGNFPDRFSGHQFPNYSSELNVNALLLGDSALYLCASSRGFDSGNTIYFGEGSWLTVV.